Listed below are T cell receptor beta chains from one sample, sequenced in a study of blood T cells in healthy people across ages. TCRdb reprocessed the 5' RACE reads with MiXCR, giving one entry per CDR3 protein. This sample has some 1.4 million distinct CDR3 sequences, with approximately 42% found just once. The sample consisted of blood. Receptor source: a young woman in good health. The CDR3 runs from the conserved cysteine through the conserved F or W. Each record gives: J gene, V gene, clone size, D gene, CDR3 protein, CDR3 DNA. D genes are given only for firm matches. Size values are once, few and many counts, or a class for expanded clones, and some rows have none.

J: TRBJ1-6; V: TRBV20-1; size: .; D: TRBD1; CDR3: CSAGTGTGAPPLHF; DNA: TGCAGTGCTGGAACCGGGACAGGGGCTCCACCCCTCCACTTT
J: TRBJ1-4; V: TRBV25-1; size: .; D: .; CDR3: CASSVKGKTTFVGNEKLFF; DNA: TGTGCCAGCAGTGTGAAGGGCAAGACGACTTTCGTCGGTAATGAAAAACTGTTTTTT
J: TRBJ2-1; V: TRBV2; size: few; D: .; CDR3: CASSPARGEQFF; DNA: TGTGCCAGCAGTCCTGCTAGGGGTGAGCAGTTCTTC
J: TRBJ1-1; V: TRBV12-3/TRBV12-4; size: .; D: .; CDR3: CASTPWAPNTEAFF; DNA: TGTGCCAGCACCCCATGGGCCCCGAACACTGAAGCTTTCTTT
J: TRBJ1-2; V: TRBV9; size: .; D: TRBD1; CDR3: CASSAGTGRDYGYTF; DNA: TGTGCCAGCAGCGCCGGGACAGGTCGCGACTATGGCTACACCTTC
J: TRBJ2-1; V: TRBV20-1; size: .; D: TRBD2; CDR3: CNALKTSGPYNEQFF; DNA: TGCAATGCTTTAAAGACTAGCGGTCCATACAATGAGCAGTTCTTC
J: TRBJ2-1; V: TRBV7-9; size: few; D: TRBD2; CDR3: CASSLRRASGGVNNEQFF; DNA: TGTGCCAGCAGCTTAAGACGGGCTAGCGGGGGGGTAAACAATGAGCAGTTCTTC
J: TRBJ2-7; V: TRBV20-1; size: few; D: TRBD2; CDR3: CSAPMGGKSYEQYF; DNA: TGCAGTGCCCCCATGGGGGGGAAATCCTACGAGCAGTACTTC
J: TRBJ2-7; V: TRBV29-1; size: .; D: .; CDR3: CSVGFPGGPSSYEQYF; DNA: TGCAGCGTTGGCTTTCCCGGAGGCCCTAGCTCCTACGAGCAGTACTTC
J: TRBJ2-1; V: TRBV29-1; size: few; D: .; CDR3: CSVAGRSHPNNEQFF; DNA: TGCAGCGTTGCGGGACGCTCGCACCCAAACAATGAGCAGTTCTTC
J: TRBJ2-3; V: TRBV20-1; size: .; D: TRBD2; CDR3: CSAYSGEVGTDTQYF; DNA: TGCAGTGCTTATAGCGGGGAGGTAGGCACAGATACGCAGTATTTT
J: TRBJ2-7; V: TRBV20-1; size: .; D: .; CDR3: CSAREQIYEQYF; DNA: TGCAGTGCTAGGGAGCAGATCTACGAGCAGTACTTC
J: TRBJ1-4; V: TRBV20-1; size: few; D: .; CDR3: CSARTGSGEEKLFF; DNA: TGCAGTGCGCGAACAGGGTCGGGCGAGGAAAAACTGTTTTTT
J: TRBJ2-1; V: TRBV10-3; size: .; D: .; CDR3: CAISEVHRTTSHEQFF; DNA: TGTGCCATCAGTGAGGTTCACAGAACCACCAGCCATGAGCAGTTCTTC
J: TRBJ1-4; V: TRBV7-9; size: many; D: TRBD1; CDR3: CASSSTGANEKLFF; DNA: TGTGCCAGCAGCTCGACAGGGGCTAATGAAAAACTGTTTTTT
J: TRBJ1-2; V: TRBV7-9; size: few; D: .; CDR3: CASSISGGYGYTF; DNA: TGTGCCAGCAGCATATCCGGGGGCTATGGCTACACCTTC
J: TRBJ2-1; V: TRBV12-3/TRBV12-4; size: .; D: TRBD2; CDR3: CASSLGPQREVEQFF; DNA: TGTGCCAGCAGTTTGGGACCTCAACGGGAGGTGGAGCAGTTCTTC
J: TRBJ2-7; V: TRBV20-1; size: few; D: .; CDR3: CSARGEGISYEQYF; DNA: TGCAGTGCTAGAGGCGAAGGGATCTCCTACGAGCAGTACTTC